Described below is a single T cell receptor (beta chain) sequence and its context. The antigen is not known. The sample belongs to a study of CD8 T cells in Susac syndrome. The sequenced target, TCR beta, came from blood CD8+ and CD4+ T cells. The multiple sclerosis control cohort comprised treatment-naive individuals presenting with stable or active relapsing-remitting disease. Reverse transcription of roughly 0.45 to 1 ug RNA used random hexamers. TCR beta CDR3 was amplified by immunoSEQ covering 54 Vbeta and 13 Jbeta. In TCRdb, the immunoSEQ multiplex PCR reads were re-called with MiXCR into one record per CDR3 protein. The profile covers some 300,000 distinct CDR3 sequences, with 85% appearing a single time and 0.21% taken by the ten largest. The CDR3 extends over 12 amino acids. Germline V CDR1 and CDR2: SGHAT, FQNNGV. Deletions cut 5 bases from V and 5 bases from J, with 6 bases between. Study-wide results and caveats: The authors acknowledged that their TCR sequencing and HLA analysis involved a relatively small number of individuals.

The TCR originated in a human donor with multiple sclerosis. Sequenced: CD8+ T cells from PBMCs. This sequence joins TRBV11-2 and TRBJ2-2; D is ambiguous. The CDR3 DNA reads as TGTGCCAGCAGCCCAGTTACCGGGGAGCTGTTTTTT. It encodes CASSPVTGELFF.